This T cell receptor (beta chain) was retrieved from a study of T-cell reconstitution after alpha-beta-depleted transplantation in children. Ten or more counts support this clonotype. Germline and junction disagree at one end, which may indicate a read error. This CDR3 is 14 amino acids long. Unique molecular identifiers were incorporated when the TCRbeta library was constructed. TCRdb independently ran MiXCR on the PCR reads; one entry per CDR3 protein. The sample consists of approximately 640,000 distinct CDR3 sequences, approximately 17% of them appearing once. This clonotype originated in a human donor who donated a stem cell graft to a child with acute myeloid leukemia. The chain combines TRBV12-3 or TRBV12-4 with TRBJ1-1; TRBD1 matches at 10 bases. Source: PBMCs from the stem cell graft donor, taken from the stem cell graft. CDR3 in DNA: TGCGCCAGCAGCTCGACAGGGGGCAACACTGAAGCTTTCTTT. It codes for CASSSTGGNTEAFF.